These 15 T cell receptor beta chains were sequenced from one sample in a study of response to subunit inactivated influenza vaccine. Each CDR3 protein is one row after TCRdb ran MiXCR on the RT-PCR reads. The data hold about 540,000 distinct CDR3 sequences, with 20% to 25% observed a single time. These same records also appear under a second study, on T cells expressing NK-cell markers. Turning to that study: 5'RACE template switching built TCR beta cDNA with unique molecular identifiers.

The input for sequencing was CD4+ T cells sorted from PBMCs, taken 11 to 12 days after vaccination. The receptor set was obtained from a man in his fifties who received an inactivated influenza vaccine.

This clonotype occurred many times. V usage is TRBV28 and J usage is TRBJ1-6; the D is unclear. V lost 6 bases and J 9 bases, leaving 30 bases between the germline ends. Germline CDR1 is MDHEN and CDR2 is SYDVKM. The CDR3 runs to 19 residues. The CDR3 region has the DNA TGTGCCAGCAGCCGACCGGGCCCTGGCCTTTCACTGCCGGTTTCACCCCTCCACTTT. It specifies CASSRPGPGLSLPVSPLHF. Using reference TRBV28 and TRBJ1-6 for the parts outside the CDR3, the full variable domain is DVKVTQSSRYLVKRTGEKVFLECVQDMDHENMFWYRQDPGLGLRLIYFSYDVKMKEKGDIPEGYSVSREKKERFSLILESASTNQTSMYLCASSRPGPGLSLPVSPLHFGNGTRLTVT.

The chain links TRBV2 to TRBJ1-1, with 7 bases that match TRBD1. Germline loops: CDR1 SNHLY, CDR2 FYNNEI. The CDR3 consists of 14 residues. Trimming at V came to 5 bases and at J to 3 bases, leaving 6 bases not matched to a gene. The CDR3: CASSTDRVYTEAFF. Here the CDR3 DNA reads TGTGCCAGCAGTACCGACAGGGTGTACACTGAAGCTTTCTTT.

The J gene is TRBJ2-1, the V gene TRBV5-5; D is perhaps TRBD2 (6 bases). The length of the CDR3 is 15 residues. Germline V gene sequence: CDR1 SGHKS, CDR2 YYEKEE (reference sequence). V was cut by 1 base and J by 10 bases, with 18 bases left in between. This chain's CDR3 is CASSLRPGRQEEQFF. As DNA, the CDR3 is TGTGCCAGCAGCTTGCGTCCGGGGAGGCAGGAGGAGCAGTTCTTC.

There are many counts of this clonotype. One end of the junction varies from germline; a read error may be responsible. The chain links TRBV7-7 to TRBJ2-3, with 11 bases aligning to TRBD1. This CDR3 has 14 residues. The germline CDR1 and CDR2 sequences are SSHAT and FNYEAQ (reference sequence). The CDR3 nucleotides read TGTGCTAGCAGCTCCGGGACAGGGGGTGATACGCAGTATTTT. It yields the protein CASSSGTGGDTQYF.

This chain joins TRBV11-2 and TRBJ2-2; no firm D call. Germline values: CDR1 SGHAT, CDR2 FQNNGV. CDR3 length: 14 amino acids. V lost 2 bases, J lost 4 bases, and 8 bases lay in between. The CDR3 DNA reads TGTGCCAGCAGCTTAAGAAAGGGCACCGGGGAGCTGTTTTTT. Amino acids: CASSLRKGTGELFF.

This clonotype has ten or more counts. V gene TRBV3-1 combines with J gene TRBJ1-5; TRBD1 matches at 10 bases. Germline CDR1 reads LGHDT; CDR2 reads YNNKEL (reference sequence). Trimming at V came to 6 bases and at J to 4 bases, leaving 3 bases not matched to a gene. The CDR3 consists of 14 residues. This CDR3 is CASSQDRGNQPQHF. CDR3 coding DNA: TGTGCCAGCAGTCAGGACAGGGGGAATCAGCCCCAGCATTTT.

This clonotype was observed once. The chain uses TRBV18 and TRBJ2-7; 8 positions match TRBD2. The CDR3 extends over 15 amino acids. The germline CDR1 and CDR2 sequences are KGHSH and LQKENI. V shed 4 bases, J shed 6 bases, and the junction held 11 bases outside the gene matches. The CDR3 DNA is TGTGCCAGCTCACTCGTCGGGGGGGGGCAAGGCGAGCAGTACTTC. Amino acids: CASSLVGGGQGEQYF.

This clonotype was counted between two and nine times. The chain joins TRBV4-3 to TRBJ2-3; possibly TRBD1 for D (7 bases). CDR1 and CDR2 from the germline V gene are LGHNA and YSLEER. This CDR3 spans 16 amino acids. Between the trimmed V and J ends, which lost 1 base and 0 bases, there was a span of 11 bases. CDR3 sequence (DNA): TGCGCCAGCAGCCAAGGGAGGGGGCGCAGCACAGATACGCAGTATTTT. This encodes CASSQGRGRSTDTQYF.

The CDR3 DNA reads as TGCGCCAGCAGCCAAGATCTAACCTCGATGTGGGAGCTGTTTTTT. Translating it yields CASSQDLTSMWELFF. The V call is TRBV4-3, the J call TRBJ2-2; D ambiguous. With 0 bases removed from V and 9 bases from J, the gap between germline ends came to 14 bases. There are 15 residues in the CDR3. In germline, CDR1 is LGHNA, CDR2 YSLEER.

The chain joins TRBV4-2 to TRBJ1-1; D is unresolved. Germline CDR1 reads LGHNA; CDR2 reads YNFKEQ. This CDR3 comprises 16 residues. Deletions cut 0 bases from V and 0 bases from J, with 11 bases between. In nucleotides, the CDR3 is TGTGCCAGCAGCCAAGAGCGGTTTCGAATGAACACTGAAGCTTTCTTT. Protein: CASSQERFRMNTEAFF.

This rearrangement joins TRBV5-1 to TRBJ2-7; TRBD2 matches 8 bases. The V and J ends lost 5 bases and 5 bases, in that order; junction bases with no gene match: 6. Germline CDR1 reads SGHRS; CDR2 reads YFSETQ. This CDR3 has 13 residues. The CDR3 DNA is TGCGCCAGCAGGTACACTAGCGGCGACGAGCAGTACTTC. The encoded protein is CASRYTSGDEQYF.

The chain links TRBV7-9 to TRBJ2-4, with D tentatively TRBD1 (5 bases). The V end was cut by 1 base, the J end by 7 bases, with 11 bases between. From germline, CDR1 is SEHNR and CDR2 FQNEAQ (reference sequence). The CDR3 contains 14 residues. CDR3 nucleotide sequence: TGTGCCAGCAGCTTAGGGGGCAATGGCAACATTCAGTACTTC. Protein sequence: CASSLGGNGNIQYF.

In this sample, this clonotype turned up a few times. The V and J genes are TRBV4-1 and TRBJ2-1; D could derive from TRBD1 or TRBD2 (6 bases each). Deletions cut 0 bases from V and 4 bases from J, with 19 bases between. In germline, CDR1 is MGHRA, CDR2 YSYEKL. The CDR3 totals 18 residues. The CDR3 DNA sequence: TGCGCCAGCAGCCAAGATTATATTCGGGGGCGTCCATACAATGAGCAGTTCTTC. Translated, it gives CASSQDYIRGRPYNEQFF.

The CDR3 spells CASSPGRTEPYEQYF. The CDR3 DNA reads TGTGCCAGCAGCCCCGGCCGAACGGAACCTTACGAGCAGTACTTC. V and J are TRBV11-2 and TRBJ2-7; D is unresolved. Germline CDR1 reads SGHAT; CDR2 reads FQNNGV. The CDR3 runs 15 residues. The ends were cut back, 5 bases at V and 4 bases at J, with 18 bases in the middle.

This clonotype was counted only a few times. The gene calls are TRBV5-1 and TRBJ2-7, with no clear D. Per germline, CDR1 SGHRS and CDR2 YFSETQ. Trimming removed 2 bases at V and 5 bases at J, with 14 bases between. This CDR3 spans 14 amino acids. CDR3 coding DNA: TGCGCCAGCAGCTTTGAATTCAGCACCCACGAGCAGTACTTC. Translated, it gives CASSFEFSTHEQYF.